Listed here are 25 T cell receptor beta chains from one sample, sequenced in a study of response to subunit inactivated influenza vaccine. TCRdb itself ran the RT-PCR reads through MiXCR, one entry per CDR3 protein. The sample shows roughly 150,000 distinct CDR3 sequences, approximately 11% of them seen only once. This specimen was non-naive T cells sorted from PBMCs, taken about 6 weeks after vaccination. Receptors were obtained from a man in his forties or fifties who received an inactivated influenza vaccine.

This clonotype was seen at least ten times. CDR3 protein: CASSPTDLTGTDTQYF. The DNA of the CDR3 is TGTGCCAGCAGTCCGACAGACCTAACAGGCACAGATACGCAGTATTTT. The chain joins TRBV12-3 or TRBV12-4 to TRBJ2-3, with D possibly being TRBD1 (5 bases). V was clipped by 5 bases and J by 1 base, with 16 bases between them. There are 16 residues in the CDR3.

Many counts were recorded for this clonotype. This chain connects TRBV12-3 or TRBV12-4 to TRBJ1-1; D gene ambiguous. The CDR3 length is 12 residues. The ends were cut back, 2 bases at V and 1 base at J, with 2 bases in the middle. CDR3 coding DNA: TGTGCCAGCAGTTTACAGAACACTGAAGCTTTCTTT. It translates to CASSLQNTEAFF.

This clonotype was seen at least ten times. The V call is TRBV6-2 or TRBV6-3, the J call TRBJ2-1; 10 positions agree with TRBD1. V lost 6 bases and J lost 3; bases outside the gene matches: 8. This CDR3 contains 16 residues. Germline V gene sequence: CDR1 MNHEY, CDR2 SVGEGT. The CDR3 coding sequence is TGTGCCAGCAGCAGACAGGGGGCTGGTCTCTACAATGAGCAGTTCTTC. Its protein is CASSRQGAGLYNEQFF.

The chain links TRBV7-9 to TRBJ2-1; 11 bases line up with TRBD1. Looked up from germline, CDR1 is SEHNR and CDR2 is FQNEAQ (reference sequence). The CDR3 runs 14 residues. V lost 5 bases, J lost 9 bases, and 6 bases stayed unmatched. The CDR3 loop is CASSRTGGSSEQFF. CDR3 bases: TGTGCCAGCAGCCGGACAGGGGGCTCTAGTGAGCAGTTCTTC.

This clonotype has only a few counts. In nucleotides, the CDR3 is TGCGCCAGCAGCTTTACAGGGGGCACAGTTGAAAAACTGTTTTTT. Its protein product is CASSFTGGTVEKLFF. The gene calls are TRBV5-1 and TRBJ1-4; 9 bases line up with TRBD1. Trimming took 2 bases from V and 7 from J; bases not matched to a gene: 6. The CDR3 length is 15 residues. Germline lookup yields CDR1 SGHRS and CDR2 YFSETQ.

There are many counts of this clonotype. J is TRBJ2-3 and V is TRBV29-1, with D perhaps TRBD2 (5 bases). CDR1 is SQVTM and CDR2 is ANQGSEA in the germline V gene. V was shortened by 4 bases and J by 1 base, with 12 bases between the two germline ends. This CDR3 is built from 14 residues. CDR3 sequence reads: CSVGGAERTDTQYF. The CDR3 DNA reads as TGCAGCGTTGGGGGAGCGGAGCGCACAGATACGCAGTATTTT.

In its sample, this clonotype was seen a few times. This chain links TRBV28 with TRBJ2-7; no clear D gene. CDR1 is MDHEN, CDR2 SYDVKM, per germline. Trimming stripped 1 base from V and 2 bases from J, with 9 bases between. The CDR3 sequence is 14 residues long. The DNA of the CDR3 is TGTGCCAGCAGTTTATTTGGCGGAGCCTACGAGCAGTACTTC. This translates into CASSLFGGAYEQYF.

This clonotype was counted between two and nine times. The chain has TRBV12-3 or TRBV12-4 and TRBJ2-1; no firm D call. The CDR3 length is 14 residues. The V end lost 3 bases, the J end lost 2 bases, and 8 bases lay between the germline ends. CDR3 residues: CASSFGRTYNEQFF. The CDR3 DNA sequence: TGTGCCAGCAGTTTTGGACGGACCTACAATGAGCAGTTCTTC.

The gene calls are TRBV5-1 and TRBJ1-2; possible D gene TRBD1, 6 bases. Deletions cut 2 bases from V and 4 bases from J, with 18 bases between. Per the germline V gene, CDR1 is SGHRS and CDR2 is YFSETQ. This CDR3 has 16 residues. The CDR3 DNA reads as TGCGCCAGCAGCTTAAATGGACAGATAGTCAGCTATGGCTACACCTTC. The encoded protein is CASSLNGQIVSYGYTF.

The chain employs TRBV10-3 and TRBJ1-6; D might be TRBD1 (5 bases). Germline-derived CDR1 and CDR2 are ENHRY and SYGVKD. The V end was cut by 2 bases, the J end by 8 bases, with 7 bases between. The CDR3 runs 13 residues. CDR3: CAISEGTHSPLHF. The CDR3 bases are TGTGCCATCAGTGAGGGGACGCATTCACCCCTCCACTTT.

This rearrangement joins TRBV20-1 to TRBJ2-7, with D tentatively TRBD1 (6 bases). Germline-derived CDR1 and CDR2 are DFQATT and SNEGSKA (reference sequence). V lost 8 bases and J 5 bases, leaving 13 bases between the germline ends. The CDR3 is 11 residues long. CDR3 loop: CSYKQGNEQYF. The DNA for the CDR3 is TGCAGTTATAAACAGGGAAACGAGCAGTACTTC.

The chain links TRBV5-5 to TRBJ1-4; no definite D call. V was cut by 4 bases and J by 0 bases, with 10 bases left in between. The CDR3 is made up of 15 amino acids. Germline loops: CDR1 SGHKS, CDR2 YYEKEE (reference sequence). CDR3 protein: CASSPKYATNEKLFF. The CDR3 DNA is TGTGCCAGCAGCCCCAAATATGCAACTAATGAAAAACTGTTTTTT. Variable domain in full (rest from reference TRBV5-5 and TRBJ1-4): DAGVTQSPTHLIKTRGQQVTLRCSPISGHKSVSWYQQVLGQGPQFIFQYYEKEERGRGNFPDRFSARQFPNYSSELNVNALLLGDSALYLCASSPKYATNEKLFFGSGTQLSVL.

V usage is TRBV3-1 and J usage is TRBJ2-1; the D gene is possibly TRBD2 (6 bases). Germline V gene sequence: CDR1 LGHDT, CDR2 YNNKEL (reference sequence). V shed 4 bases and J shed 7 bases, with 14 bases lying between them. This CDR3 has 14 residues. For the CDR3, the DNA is TGTGCCAGCAGCCGTGCGGGACCGTGGAATGAGCAGTTCTTC. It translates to CASSRAGPWNEQFF.

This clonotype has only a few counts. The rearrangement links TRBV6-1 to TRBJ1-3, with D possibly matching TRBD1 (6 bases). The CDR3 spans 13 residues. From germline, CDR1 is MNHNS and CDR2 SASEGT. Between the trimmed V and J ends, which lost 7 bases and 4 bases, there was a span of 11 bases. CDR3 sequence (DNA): TGTGCCAGCAAACCCAGGGGAGGAAACACCATATATTTT. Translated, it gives CASKPRGGNTIYF.

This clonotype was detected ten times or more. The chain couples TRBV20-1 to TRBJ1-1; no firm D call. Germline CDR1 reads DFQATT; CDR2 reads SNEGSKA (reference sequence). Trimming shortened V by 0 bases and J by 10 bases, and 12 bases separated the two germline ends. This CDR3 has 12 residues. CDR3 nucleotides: TGCAGTGCTAGAGACGTAATTGAAGGAGCTTTCTTT. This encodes CSARDVIEGAFF.

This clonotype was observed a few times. CDR3 in amino acids: CASMGLANTGELFF. Here the CDR3 DNA reads TGTGCCAGTATGGGCCTAGCGAACACCGGGGAGCTGTTTTTT. The gene calls are TRBV2 and TRBJ2-2, with D uncertain. Germline CDR1 and CDR2: SNHLY and FYNNEI. The CDR3 extends over 14 amino acids. V was trimmed by 9 bases and J by 0 bases, leaving 11 bases between them.

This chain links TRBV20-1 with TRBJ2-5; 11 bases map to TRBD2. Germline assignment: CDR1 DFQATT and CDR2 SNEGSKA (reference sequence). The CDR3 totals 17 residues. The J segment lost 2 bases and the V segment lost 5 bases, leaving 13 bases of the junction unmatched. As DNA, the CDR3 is TGCAGTGCTCGCCCGCGGACTAGCGGGTTGACTCAAGAGACCCAGTACTTC. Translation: CSARPRTSGLTQETQYF.

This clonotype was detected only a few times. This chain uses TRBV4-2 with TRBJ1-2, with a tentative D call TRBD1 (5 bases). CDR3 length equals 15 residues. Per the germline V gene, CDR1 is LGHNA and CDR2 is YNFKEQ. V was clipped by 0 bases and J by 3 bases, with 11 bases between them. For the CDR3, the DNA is TGTGCCAGCAGCCAAGATTCCAGGGCCTACTATGGCTACACCTTC. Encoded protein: CASSQDSRAYYGYTF.

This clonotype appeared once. CDR3 nucleotide sequence: TGTGCCAGCAGCCGTCCGACATTTTGGGAAGAGACCCAGTACTTC. Its protein is CASSRPTFWEETQYF. This chain links TRBV3-1 with TRBJ2-5; D not certain. The CDR3 contains 15 residues. CDR1 is LGHDT, CDR2 YNNKEL, per germline (reference sequence). V dropped 4 bases and J dropped 3 bases, with 15 bases sitting between them.

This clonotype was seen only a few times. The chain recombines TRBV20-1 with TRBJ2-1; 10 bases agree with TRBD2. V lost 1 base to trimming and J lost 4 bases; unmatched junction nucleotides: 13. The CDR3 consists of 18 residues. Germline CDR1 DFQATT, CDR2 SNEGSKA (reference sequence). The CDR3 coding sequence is TGCAGTGCTAGAGGAACACCCTCGAGCGGGAGGGAATACAATGAGCAGTTCTTC. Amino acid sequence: CSARGTPSSGREYNEQFF.

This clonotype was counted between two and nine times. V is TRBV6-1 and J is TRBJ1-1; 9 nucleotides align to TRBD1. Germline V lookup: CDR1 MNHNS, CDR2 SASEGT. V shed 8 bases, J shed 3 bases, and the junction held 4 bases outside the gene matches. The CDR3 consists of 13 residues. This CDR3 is CASLRDRDTEAFF. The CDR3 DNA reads TGTGCCAGCCTCCGGGACAGGGACACTGAAGCTTTCTTT.

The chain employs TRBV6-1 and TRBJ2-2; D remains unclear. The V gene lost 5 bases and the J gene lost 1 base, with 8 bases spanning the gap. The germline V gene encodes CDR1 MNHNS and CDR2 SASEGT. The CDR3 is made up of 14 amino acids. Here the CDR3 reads CASSPHGNTGELFF. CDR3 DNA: TGTGCCAGCAGTCCCCACGGGAACACCGGGGAGCTGTTTTTT.

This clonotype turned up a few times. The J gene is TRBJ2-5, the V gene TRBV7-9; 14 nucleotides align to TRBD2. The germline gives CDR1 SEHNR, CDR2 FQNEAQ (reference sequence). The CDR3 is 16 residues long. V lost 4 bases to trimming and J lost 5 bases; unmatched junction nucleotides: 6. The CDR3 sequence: CASSSMTSGGVETQYF. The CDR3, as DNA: TGTGCCAGCAGCTCGATGACTAGCGGGGGGGTCGAGACCCAGTACTTC.

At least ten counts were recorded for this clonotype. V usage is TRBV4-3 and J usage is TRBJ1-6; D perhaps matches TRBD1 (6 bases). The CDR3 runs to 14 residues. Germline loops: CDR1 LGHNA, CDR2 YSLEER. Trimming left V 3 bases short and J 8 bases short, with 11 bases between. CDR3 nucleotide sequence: TGCGCCAGCAGCCACTTAAACAGGGATTCACCCCTCCACTTT. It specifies CASSHLNRDSPLHF.

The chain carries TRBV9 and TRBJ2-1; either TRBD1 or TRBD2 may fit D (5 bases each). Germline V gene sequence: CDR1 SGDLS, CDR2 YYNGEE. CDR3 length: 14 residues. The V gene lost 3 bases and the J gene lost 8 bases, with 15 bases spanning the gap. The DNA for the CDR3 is TGTGCCAGCAGCGGGGACCCAATGGGCGATGAGCAGTTCTTC. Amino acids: CASSGDPMGDEQFF.